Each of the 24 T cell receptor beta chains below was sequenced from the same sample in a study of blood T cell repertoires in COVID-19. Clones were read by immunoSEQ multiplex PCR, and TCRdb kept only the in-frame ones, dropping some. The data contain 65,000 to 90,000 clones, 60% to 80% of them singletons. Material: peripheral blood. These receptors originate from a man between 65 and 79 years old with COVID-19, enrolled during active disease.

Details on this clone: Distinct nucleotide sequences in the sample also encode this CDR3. The DNA for the CDR3 is TGTGCCAGCAGCCCTCGGGAGGGCACAGATACGCAGTATTTT. It translates to CASSPREGTDTQYF. The J gene is TRBJ2-3, the V gene TRBV9; 7 bases line up with TRBD2. CDR1 is SGDLS and CDR2 is YYNGEE in the germline V gene. The V and J ends lost 4 bases and 1 base, in that order; junction bases with no gene match: 3. This CDR3 is built from 14 residues.

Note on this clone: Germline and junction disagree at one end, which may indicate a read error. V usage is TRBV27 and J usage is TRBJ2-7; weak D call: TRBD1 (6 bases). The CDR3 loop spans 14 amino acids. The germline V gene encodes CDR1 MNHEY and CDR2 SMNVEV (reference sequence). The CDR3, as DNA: TGTGCCAGCAGTTTATTCTTGCAGGGACCTAGGGGGAACTTC. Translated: CASSLFLQGPRGNF.

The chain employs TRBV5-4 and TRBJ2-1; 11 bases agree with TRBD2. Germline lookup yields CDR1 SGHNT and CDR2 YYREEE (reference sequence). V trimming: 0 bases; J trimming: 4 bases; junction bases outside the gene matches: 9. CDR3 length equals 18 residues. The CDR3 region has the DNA TGTGCCAGCAGCTTGGGGCCCCTAGCGGGAGGCACTTACAATGAGCAGTTCTTC. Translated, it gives CASSLGPLAGGTYNEQFF.

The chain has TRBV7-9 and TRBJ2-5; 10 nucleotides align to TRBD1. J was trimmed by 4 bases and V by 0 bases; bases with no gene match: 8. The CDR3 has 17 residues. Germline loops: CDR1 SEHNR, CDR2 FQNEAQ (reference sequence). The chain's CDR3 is CASSLALGTGAGETQYF. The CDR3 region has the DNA TGTGCCAGCAGCTTAGCGCTGGGGACAGGGGCCGGAGAGACCCAGTACTTC.

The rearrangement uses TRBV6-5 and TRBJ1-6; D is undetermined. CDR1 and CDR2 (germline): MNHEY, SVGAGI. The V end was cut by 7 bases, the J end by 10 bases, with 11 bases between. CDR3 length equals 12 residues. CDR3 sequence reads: CASTLRGSPLHF. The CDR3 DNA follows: TGTGCCAGCACTCTCCGAGGGTCACCCCTCCACTTT.

This CDR3 is CASSLGLAGSTDTQYF. The CDR3 DNA reads as TGTGCCAGCAGCCTAGGACTAGCGGGCAGCACAGATACGCAGTATTTT. This chain uses TRBV7-6 with TRBJ2-3; the match to TRBD2 covers 11 bases. V gave up 5 bases and J gave up 0 bases; unmatched junction bases: 4. Germline CDR1 SGHVS, CDR2 FNYEAQ. The CDR3 is 16 residues long. The whole variable domain, filled in from reference TRBV7-6 and TRBJ2-3, reads GAGVSQSPRYKVTKRGQDVALRCDPISGHVSLYWYRQALGQGPEFLTYFNYEAQQDKSGLPNDRFSAERPEGSISTLTIQRTEQRDSAMYRCASSLGLAGSTDTQYFGPGTRLTVL.

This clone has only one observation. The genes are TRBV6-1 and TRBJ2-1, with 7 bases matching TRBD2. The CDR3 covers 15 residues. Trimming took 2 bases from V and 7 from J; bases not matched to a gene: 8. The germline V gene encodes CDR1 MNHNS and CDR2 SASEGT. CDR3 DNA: TGTGCCAGCAGTGAAATCCCCTCGGGGGGTAATGAGCAGTTCTTC. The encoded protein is CASSEIPSGGNEQFF.

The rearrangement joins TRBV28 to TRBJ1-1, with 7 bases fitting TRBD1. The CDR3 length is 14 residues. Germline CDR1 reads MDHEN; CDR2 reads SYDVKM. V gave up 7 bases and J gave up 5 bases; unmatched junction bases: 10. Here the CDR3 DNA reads TGTGCCAGCAATACAGGGGCGCCGGGAACTGAAGCTTTCTTT. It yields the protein CASNTGAPGTEAFF.

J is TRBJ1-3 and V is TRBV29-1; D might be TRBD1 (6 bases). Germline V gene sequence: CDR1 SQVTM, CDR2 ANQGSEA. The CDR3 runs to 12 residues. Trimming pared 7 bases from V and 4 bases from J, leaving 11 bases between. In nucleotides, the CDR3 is TGCAGCGCTCTTGACAGGGGAAACACCATATATTTT. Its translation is CSALDRGNTIYF.

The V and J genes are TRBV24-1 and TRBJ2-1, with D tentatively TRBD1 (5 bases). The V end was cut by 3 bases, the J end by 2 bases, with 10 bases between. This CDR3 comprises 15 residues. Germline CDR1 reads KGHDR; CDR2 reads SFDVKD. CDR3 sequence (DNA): TGTGCCACCAGTGATATGGGGCAGGCCTACAATGAGCAGTTCTTC. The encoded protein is CATSDMGQAYNEQFF.

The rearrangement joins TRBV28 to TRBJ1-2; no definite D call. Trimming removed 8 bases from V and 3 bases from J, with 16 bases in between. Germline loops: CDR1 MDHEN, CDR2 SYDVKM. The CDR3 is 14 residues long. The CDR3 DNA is TGTGCCAGCCTAATCCCCCCCCCGGACTATGGCTACACCTTC. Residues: CASLIPPPDYGYTF.

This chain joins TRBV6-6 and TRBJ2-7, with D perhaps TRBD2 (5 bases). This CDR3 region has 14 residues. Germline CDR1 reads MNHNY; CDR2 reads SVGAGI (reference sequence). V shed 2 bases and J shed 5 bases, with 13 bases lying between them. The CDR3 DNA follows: TGTGCCAGCAGTTACGATGGAGGCGGTAACGAGCAGTACTTC. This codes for CASSYDGGGNEQYF.

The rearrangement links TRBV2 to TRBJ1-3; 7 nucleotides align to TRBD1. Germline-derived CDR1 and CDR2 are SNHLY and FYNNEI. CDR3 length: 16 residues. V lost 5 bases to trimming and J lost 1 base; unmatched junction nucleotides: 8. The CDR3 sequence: CASSLQGKGSGNTIYF. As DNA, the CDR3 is TGTGCCAGCAGTCTACAGGGGAAGGGTTCTGGAAACACCATATATTTT.

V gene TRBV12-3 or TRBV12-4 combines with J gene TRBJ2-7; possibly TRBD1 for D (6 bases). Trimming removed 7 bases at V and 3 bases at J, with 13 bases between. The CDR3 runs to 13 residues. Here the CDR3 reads CASTMGAIYEQYF. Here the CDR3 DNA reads TGTGCCAGCACCATGGGGGCGATCTACGAGCAGTACTTC.

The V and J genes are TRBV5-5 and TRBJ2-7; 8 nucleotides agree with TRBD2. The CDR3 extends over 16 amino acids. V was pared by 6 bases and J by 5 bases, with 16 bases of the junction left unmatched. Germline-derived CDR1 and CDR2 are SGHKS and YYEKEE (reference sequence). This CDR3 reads CASIPREGRGFDEQYF. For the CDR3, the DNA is TGTGCCAGCATCCCTCGGGAGGGCCGAGGGTTCGACGAGCAGTACTTC.

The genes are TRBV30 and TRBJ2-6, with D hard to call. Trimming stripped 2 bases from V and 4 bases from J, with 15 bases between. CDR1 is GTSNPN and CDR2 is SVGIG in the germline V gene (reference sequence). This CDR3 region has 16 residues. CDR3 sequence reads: CAWSHRNTPGANVLTF. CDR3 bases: TGTGCCTGGAGTCACCGCAACACGCCCGGGGCCAACGTCCTGACTTTC.

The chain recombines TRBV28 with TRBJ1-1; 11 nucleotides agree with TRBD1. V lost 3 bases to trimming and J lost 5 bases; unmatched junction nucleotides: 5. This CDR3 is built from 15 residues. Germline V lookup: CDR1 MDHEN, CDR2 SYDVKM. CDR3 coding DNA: TGTGCCAGCAGTTTCGGACAGGGGGCGAGGACTGAAGCTTTCTTT. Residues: CASSFGQGARTEAFF.

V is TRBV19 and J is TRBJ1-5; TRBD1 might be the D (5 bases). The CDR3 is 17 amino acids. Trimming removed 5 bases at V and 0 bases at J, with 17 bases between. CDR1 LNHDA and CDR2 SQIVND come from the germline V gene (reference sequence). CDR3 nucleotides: TGTGCCAGTAGTCCCATCTGGGGGGAGTTTAGCAATCAGCCCCAGCATTTT. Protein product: CASSPIWGEFSNQPQHF.

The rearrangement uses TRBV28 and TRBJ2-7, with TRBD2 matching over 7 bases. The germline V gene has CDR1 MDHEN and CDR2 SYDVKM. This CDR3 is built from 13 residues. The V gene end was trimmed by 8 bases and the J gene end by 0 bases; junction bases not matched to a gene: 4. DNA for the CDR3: TGTGCCAGCTGGGGGGGGAGCTCCTACGAGCAGTACTTC. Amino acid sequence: CASWGGSSYEQYF.

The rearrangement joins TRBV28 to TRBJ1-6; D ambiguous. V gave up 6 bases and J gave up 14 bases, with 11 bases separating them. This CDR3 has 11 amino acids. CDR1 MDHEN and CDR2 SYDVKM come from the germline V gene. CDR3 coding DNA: TGTGCCAGCAGGATTGGGAGGTCCCTCCACTTT. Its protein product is CASRIGRSLHF.

CDR3: CASSLFPLTGELFF. For the CDR3, the DNA is TGTGCCAGCAGTTTATTCCCCCTCACCGGGGAGCTGTTTTTT. The chain uses TRBV27 and TRBJ2-2, with D unresolved. Trimming stripped 1 base from V and 4 bases from J, with 7 bases between. The CDR3 loop spans 14 amino acids. Germline V CDR1 and CDR2: MNHEY, SMNVEV (reference sequence).

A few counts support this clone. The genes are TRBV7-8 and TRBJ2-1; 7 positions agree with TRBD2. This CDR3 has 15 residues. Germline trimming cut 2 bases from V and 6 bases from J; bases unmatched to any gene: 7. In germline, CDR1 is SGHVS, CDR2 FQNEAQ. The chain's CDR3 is CASSLRWEGRNEQFF. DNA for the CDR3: TGTGCCAGCAGCTTAAGGTGGGAGGGGCGCAATGAGCAGTTCTTC.

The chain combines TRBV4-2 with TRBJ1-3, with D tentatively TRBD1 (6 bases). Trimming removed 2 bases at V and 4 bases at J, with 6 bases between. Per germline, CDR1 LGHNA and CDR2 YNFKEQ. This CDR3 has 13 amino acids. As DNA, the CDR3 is TGTGCCAGCAGCCAACAGGGGGGAAACACCATATATTTT. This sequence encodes CASSQQGGNTIYF.

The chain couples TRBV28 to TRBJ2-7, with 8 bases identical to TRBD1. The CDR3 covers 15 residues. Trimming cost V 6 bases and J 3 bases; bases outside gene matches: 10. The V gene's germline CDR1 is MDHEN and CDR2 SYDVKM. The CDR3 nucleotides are TGTGCCAGCAGGTACCGACAGGGGTTTCTCTACGAGCAGTACTTC. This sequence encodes CASRYRQGFLYEQYF. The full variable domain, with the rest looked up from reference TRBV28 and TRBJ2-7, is DVKVTQSSRYLVKRTGEKVFLECVQDMDHENMFWYRQDPGLGLRLIYFSYDVKMKEKGDIPEGYSVSREKKERFSLILESASTNQTSMYLCASRYRQGFLYEQYFGPGTRLTVT.